The source of this TCR beta chain is a study of OX40 agonist ivuxolimab in advanced cancers. Overall study context: Mean age around 64 years, range 23 to 79; around 80% male. Prior checkpoint blockade (anti-PD-1, anti-PD-L1 or anti-CTLA-4) was permitted; around 39% had it.

Measured with immunoSEQ multiplex PCR; TCRdb has only the in-frame clones, and not every one. The table records about 25,000 clones, 75% to 85% of them present only once. As concerns this clone: Its matching antigen is unknown.

The V segment lost 5 bases and the J segment 8 bases; nucleotides outside the gene matches: 9. The CDR3 spans 14 residues. Germline loops: CDR1 MNHNS, CDR2 SASEGT. Study outcomes and limitations: Low levels of normalized T-cell clonal expansion also appeared in some nonresponders. More expanded clones were found, on average, in CD8+ than in CD4+ T cells.

Material: CD4+ or CD8+ T cells sorted from blood, obtained in a trial of the OX40 agonist ivuxolimab. This TCR derives from an adult with an advanced solid tumor such as melanoma, head and neck, liver or kidney cancer. The chain carries TRBV6-1 and TRBJ2-1; 7 nucleotides align to TRBD1. The CDR3 DNA follows: TGTGCCAGCAGTAAGATGACAGGGTGGGATGAGCAGTTCTTC. It specifies CASSKMTGWDEQFF.